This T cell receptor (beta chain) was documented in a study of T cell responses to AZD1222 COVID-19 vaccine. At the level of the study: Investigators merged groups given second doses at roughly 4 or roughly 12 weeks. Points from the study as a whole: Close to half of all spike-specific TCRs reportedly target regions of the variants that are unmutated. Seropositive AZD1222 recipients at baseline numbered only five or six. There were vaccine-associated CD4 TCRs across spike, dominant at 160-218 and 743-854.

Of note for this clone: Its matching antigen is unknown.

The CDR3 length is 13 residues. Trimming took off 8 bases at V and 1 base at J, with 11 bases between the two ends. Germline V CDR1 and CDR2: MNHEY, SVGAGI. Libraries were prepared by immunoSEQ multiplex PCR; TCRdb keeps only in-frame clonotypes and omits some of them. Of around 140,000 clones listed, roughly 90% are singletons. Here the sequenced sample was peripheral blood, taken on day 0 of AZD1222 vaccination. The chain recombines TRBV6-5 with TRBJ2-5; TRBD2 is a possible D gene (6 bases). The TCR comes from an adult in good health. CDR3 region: CASGDWAQETQYF. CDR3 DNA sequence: TGTGCCAGCGGGGACTGGGCCCAAGAGACCCAGTACTTC.